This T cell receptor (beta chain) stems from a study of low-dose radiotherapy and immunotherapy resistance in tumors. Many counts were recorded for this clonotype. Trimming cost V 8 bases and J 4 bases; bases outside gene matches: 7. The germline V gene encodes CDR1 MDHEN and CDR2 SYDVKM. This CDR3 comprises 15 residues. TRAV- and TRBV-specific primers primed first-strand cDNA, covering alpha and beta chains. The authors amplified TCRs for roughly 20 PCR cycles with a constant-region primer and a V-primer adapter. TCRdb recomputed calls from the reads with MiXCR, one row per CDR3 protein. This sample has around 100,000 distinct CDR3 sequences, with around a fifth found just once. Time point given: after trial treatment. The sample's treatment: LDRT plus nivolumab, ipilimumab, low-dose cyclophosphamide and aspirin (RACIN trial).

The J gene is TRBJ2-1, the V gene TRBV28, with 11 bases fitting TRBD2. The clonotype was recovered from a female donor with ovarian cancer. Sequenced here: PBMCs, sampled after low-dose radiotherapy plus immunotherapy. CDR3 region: CASRTSGGLYNEQFF. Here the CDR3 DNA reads TGTGCCAGCCGAACTAGCGGGGGTTTATACAATGAGCAGTTCTTC.